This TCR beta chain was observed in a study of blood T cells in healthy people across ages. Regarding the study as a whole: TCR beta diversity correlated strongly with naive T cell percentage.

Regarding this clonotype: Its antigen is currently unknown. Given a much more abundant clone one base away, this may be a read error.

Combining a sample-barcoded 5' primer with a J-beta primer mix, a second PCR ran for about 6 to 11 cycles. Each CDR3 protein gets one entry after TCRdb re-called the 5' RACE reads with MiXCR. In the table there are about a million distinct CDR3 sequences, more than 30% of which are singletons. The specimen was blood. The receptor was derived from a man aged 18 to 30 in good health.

The CDR3 sequence: CASSPSTGGEYNEQFF. The CDR3 bases are TGCGCCAGCAGCCCTTCGACAGGGGGAGAATACAATGAGCAGTTCTTC. The J gene is TRBJ2-1, the V gene TRBV4-3; 9 bases are a match to TRBD1. The J segment lost 4 bases and the V segment lost 4 bases, leaving 8 bases of the junction unmatched. Germline V gene lookup returns CDR1 LGHNA and CDR2 YSLEER. This CDR3 is built from 16 residues.